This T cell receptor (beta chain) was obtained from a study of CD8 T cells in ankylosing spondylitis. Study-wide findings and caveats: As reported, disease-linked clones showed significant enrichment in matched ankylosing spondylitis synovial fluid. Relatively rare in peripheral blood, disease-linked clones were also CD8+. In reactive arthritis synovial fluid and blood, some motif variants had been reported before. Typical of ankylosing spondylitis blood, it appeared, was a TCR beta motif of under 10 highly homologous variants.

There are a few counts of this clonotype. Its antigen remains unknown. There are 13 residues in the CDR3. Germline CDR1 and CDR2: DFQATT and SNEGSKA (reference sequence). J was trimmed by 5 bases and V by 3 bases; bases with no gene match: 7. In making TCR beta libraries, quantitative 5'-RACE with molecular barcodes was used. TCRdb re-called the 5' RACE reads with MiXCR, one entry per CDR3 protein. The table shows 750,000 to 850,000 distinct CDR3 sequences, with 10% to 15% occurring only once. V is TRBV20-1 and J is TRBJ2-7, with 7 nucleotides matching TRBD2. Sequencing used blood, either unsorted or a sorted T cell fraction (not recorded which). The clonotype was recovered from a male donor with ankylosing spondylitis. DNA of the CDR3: TGCAGTGCTAGGCGCGGACGGGGGGACGAGCAGTACTTC. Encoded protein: CSARRGRGDEQYF.